A single sample gave rise to the 10 T cell receptor beta chains below, sequenced in a study of spatial heterogeneity in lung cancer (dated by TCRdb to the late 2010s). The time point tag for this specimen amounts to: sample taken at primary tumor resection. Whole RNA extracted from tumor and nontumor lung tissue, or from cryopreserved PBMC samples, was used for TCR sequencing without cell sorting. Library generation was performed with 5' RACE. The sequencer was a NextSeq 500. The public reads were reanalyzed by TCRdb: fastp trimming at Q25, MiXCR alignment, in-frame beta chains only. A single entry per CDR3 protein holds the most common genes and DNA from its merged rows. The sample table contains 10,000 to 15,000 distinct CDR3 sequences; only one count was recorded for around 4.2% of them. More than 40% of the sample is taken by the ten largest. The material sequenced was PBMCs, taken at surgery. These receptor sequences come from a male donor with early-stage non-small cell lung cancer.

This clonotype was observed at least ten times. This beta chain is an unintended read in a library built for alpha chains; its size means little. The chain's CDR3 is CATSTKGWGNEQFF. The DNA for the CDR3 is TGTGCCACCAGCACCAAAGGATGGGGCAATGAGCAGTTCTTC. The genes are TRBV15 and TRBJ2-1; no clear D gene. This CDR3 region has 14 residues. Germline V lookup: CDR1 LNHNV, CDR2 YYDKDF (reference sequence). Trimming removed 4 bases at V and 6 bases at J, with 13 bases between. Full variable domain (remainder filled in from reference TRBV15 and TRBJ2-1): DAMVIQNPRYQVTQFGKPVTLSCSQTLNHNVMYWYQQKSSQAPKLLFHYYDKDFNNEADTPDNFQSRRPNTSFCFLDIRSPGLGDTAMYLCATSTKGWGNEQFFGPGTRLTVL.

As concerns this clonotype: Found in a library prepared for alpha chains, this beta chain is an off-target read, and its abundance has little meaning. The CDR3 region has the DNA TGTGCCAGCGGCCCCTCTTCACAGTTCTTC. Encoded protein: CASGPSSQFF. This sequence joins TRBV28 and TRBJ2-1; D gene ambiguous. Looked up from germline, CDR1 is MDHEN and CDR2 is SYDVKM. The CDR3 is 10 amino acids. Trimming left V 8 bases short and J 13 bases short, with 12 bases between.

This clonotype was observed at least ten times. Since the library was made to target alpha chains, this beta chain is a stray read and its abundance is not meaningful. This chain connects TRBV28 to TRBJ1-5; D may be TRBD1 (6 bases). This CDR3 comprises 17 residues. V was cut by 3 bases and J by 0 bases, with 15 bases left in between. The germline V gene has CDR1 MDHEN and CDR2 SYDVKM. The CDR3 nucleotides read TGTGCCAGCAGTTTTTGGGGGCTCGCCCATAGCAATCAGCCCCAGCATTTT. Its protein is CASSFWGLAHSNQPQHF. The full variable domain, in which reference TRBV28 and TRBJ1-5 provide the parts outside the CDR3, is DVKVTQSSRYLVKRTGEKVFLECVQDMDHENMFWYRQDPGLGLRLIYFSYDVKMKEKGDIPEGYSVSREKKERFSLILESASTNQTSMYLCASSFWGLAHSNQPQHFGDGTRLSIL.

This clonotype came up many times. Being off target in a library aimed at alpha chains, this beta chain has a size of little meaning. This chain uses TRBV28 with TRBJ2-2; 10 bases are a match to TRBD1. Trimming removed 6 bases from V and 0 bases from J; junction bases left unmatched: 4. From germline, CDR1 is MDHEN and CDR2 SYDVKM. The CDR3 covers 16 residues. The CDR3 DNA reads TGTGCCAGCAGGGGGGACAGGGGAACGAACACCGGGGAGCTGTTTTTT. Translating gives CASRGDRGTNTGELFF.

In its sample, this clonotype was seen many times. This beta chain slipped into a library made for alpha chains as a stray read, so its size is not meaningful. The chain couples TRBV25-1 to TRBJ1-1; no clear D gene. The CDR3 sequence is 15 residues long. Germline-derived CDR1 and CDR2 are MGHDK and SYGVNS. Trimming pared 4 bases from V and 4 bases from J, leaving 16 bases between. CDR3: CASSAPGGSGTEAFF. CDR3 nucleotide sequence: TGTGCCAGCAGTGCCCCGGGAGGGAGTGGCACTGAAGCTTTCTTT.

A word on this clonotype: This beta chain represents an off-target read in a library built for alpha chains; its size is of limited meaning. The chain links TRBV29-1 to TRBJ2-7; D assignment may be TRBD1 or TRBD2 (5 bases each). The CDR3 totals 11 residues. The germline V and J ends were trimmed by 3 bases and 6 bases, with 9 bases remaining between them. Germline CDR1 is SQVTM and CDR2 is ANQGSEA. DNA of the CDR3: TGCAGCGTTGAGGGGGTAACCGAGCAGTACTTC. It specifies CSVEGVTEQYF.

At least ten counts were recorded for this clonotype. The library was built for alpha chains, so this beta chain is an off-target read and its size means little. The V and J genes are TRBV5-1 and TRBJ2-3, with D perhaps matching TRBD2 (5 bases). With 3 bases removed from V and 0 bases from J, the gap between germline ends came to 17 bases. The germline V gene encodes CDR1 SGHRS and CDR2 YFSETQ. The CDR3 consists of 17 residues. The CDR3 loop is CASSSSTIERSTDTQYF. The CDR3 bases are TGCGCCAGCAGCTCCTCAACTATTGAGCGGAGCACAGATACGCAGTATTTT.

In regard to this clonotype: Because this beta chain is a stray read in a library intended to capture alpha chains, its abundance should not be given much weight. The chain has TRBV5-4 and TRBJ1-1; D gene unclear. Trimming took off 3 bases at V and 4 bases at J, with 16 bases between the two ends. Germline lookup yields CDR1 SGHNT and CDR2 YYREEE (reference sequence). The CDR3 consists of 15 residues. The CDR3 DNA reads as TGTGCCAGCAGCTCGGACGGCTCCCTCGGCACTGAAGCTTTCTTT. As protein: CASSSDGSLGTEAFF.

As regards this clonotype: Since a much larger clone is just one base distant, this may be a read error. The library was built for alpha chains, so this beta chain is an off-target read and its size means little. The chain uses TRBV12-3 or TRBV12-4 and TRBJ2-7; D ambiguous. The CDR3 loop spans 13 amino acids. V gave up 4 bases and J gave up 6 bases, with 13 bases separating them. DNA for the CDR3: TGTGCCAGCAGTTGGATAGGGCAGTCCGAGCAGTACTTC. Translating it yields CASSWIGQSEQYF.

Of note for this clonotype: This beta chain is a stray read from a library made for alpha chains; its abundance is not meaningful. This chain uses TRBV6-2 or TRBV6-3 with TRBJ2-2; D possibly corresponds to TRBD1 (6 bases). Trimming stripped 4 bases from V and 6 bases from J, with 18 bases between. There are 16 residues in the CDR3. Germline V gene data show CDR1 as MNHEY and CDR2 as SVGEGT. The CDR3 region is CASSSPGTWKAGELFF. CDR3 nucleotide sequence: TGTGCCAGCAGTTCGCCCGGGACATGGAAGGCCGGGGAGCTGTTTTTT.